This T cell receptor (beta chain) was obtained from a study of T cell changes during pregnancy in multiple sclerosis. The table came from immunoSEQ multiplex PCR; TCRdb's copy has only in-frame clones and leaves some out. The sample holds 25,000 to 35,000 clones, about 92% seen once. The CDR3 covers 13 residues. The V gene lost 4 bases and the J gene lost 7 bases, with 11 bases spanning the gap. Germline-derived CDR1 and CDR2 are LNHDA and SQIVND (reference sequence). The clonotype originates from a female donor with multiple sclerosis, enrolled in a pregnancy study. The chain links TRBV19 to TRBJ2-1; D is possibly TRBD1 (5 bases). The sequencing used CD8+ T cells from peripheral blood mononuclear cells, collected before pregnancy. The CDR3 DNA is TGTGCCAGTAGTAGGCAGGGAATGAATGAGCAGTTCTTC. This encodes CASSRQGMNEQFF.